A selection of T cell receptor beta chains follows, all from one sample in a study of blood T cell repertoires in COVID-19. Generated by immunoSEQ multiplex PCR, the TCRdb table keeps only in-frame clones and is missing some. The repertoire has about 310,000 clones, just under 90% of them found once; the top ten carry over 8.5%. Sequenced input: PBMCs or T cells enriched from blood (not recorded which). These receptors were taken from a young woman who had recovered from COVID-19. The CDR3 runs from the conserved cysteine through the conserved F or W. D genes are given only for firm matches. Clone sizes are given selectively: once, few, many, or a class where the clone is expanded.

V	size	D	J	DNA	CDR3
TRBV29-1	NA	NA	TRBJ1-1	TGCAGCGTCAGTCTCCAGGGGATGAAAGCTTTCTTT	CSVSLQGMKAFF
TRBV5-1	NA	TRBD2	TRBJ2-7	TGCGCCAGCAGCCCCGGGGGGGCGGGGTGGATAGACGAGCAGTACTTC	CASSPGGAGWIDEQYF
TRBV7-3	NA	TRBD2	TRBJ2-5	TGTGCCAGCAGCTTAACTAAGCGGGAGAGGCAAGAGACCCAGTACTTC	CASSLTKRERQETQYF
TRBV27	NA	TRBD2	TRBJ2-7	TGTGCCAGCAGTGACGGGACTAGCGGTACCTACGAGCAGTACTTC	CASSDGTSGTYEQYF
TRBV7-9	once	TRBD1	TRBJ1-2	TGTGCCAGCAGCTTAGACAGGGGGGATTCTAACTATGGCTACACCTTC	CASSLDRGDSNYGYTF
TRBV5-1	few	NA	TRBJ2-7	TGCGCCAGCAGCACCGAAGCAGCGGGTGACTACGAGCAGTACTTC	CASSTEAAGDYEQYF
TRBV5-4	once	NA	TRBJ2-1	TGTGCCAGCAGCTTCGTCCTAAGCAATGAGCAGTTCTTC	CASSFVLSNEQFF
TRBV4-1	NA	TRBD2	TRBJ2-3	TGCGCCAGCAGCCAAGAGAGTGGGACTAGCGGATACACAGATACGCAGTATTTT	CASSQESGTSGYTDTQYF
TRBV4-2	NA	NA	TRBJ2-6	TGTGCCAGCAGCCAAGAACAGACCTCTGGGGCCAACGTCCTGACTTTC	CASSQEQTSGANVLTF
TRBV18	NA	NA	TRBJ2-5	TGTGCCAGCTCACGTTCGGGACAACAAGAGACCCAGTACTTC	CASSRSGQQETQYF
TRBV11-2	NA	NA	TRBJ2-7	TGTGCCAGCAGCTTAGATCGGTACGAGCAGTACTTC	CASSLDRYEQYF
TRBV9	NA	TRBD1	TRBJ2-2	TGTGCCAGCAGCGTAGATCGGAGACAGGGGAACACCGGGGAGCTGTTTTTT	CASSVDRRQGNTGELFF
TRBV28	NA	NA	TRBJ1-6	TGTGCCAGCAGTTCCACCTATAATTCACCCCTCCACTTT	CASSSTYNSPLHF
TRBV19	NA	TRBD1	TRBJ1-3	TGTGCCACCCAGGAGACAGGGTGGGGAAACACCATATATTTT	CATQETGWGNTIYF
TRBV27	few	NA	TRBJ1-6	TGTGCCAGCAGTTTTCTTACACCCCACAGCTCCTATAATTCACCCCTCCACTTT	CASSFLTPHSSYNSPLHF
TRBV30	NA	TRBD1	TRBJ2-7	TGTGCCTGGGGACAGGGCGCGTACGAGCAGTACTTC	CAWGQGAYEQYF
TRBV29-1	NA	NA	TRBJ2-2	TGCAGCGTTCATGGGGGAGGAAACACCGGGGAGCTGTTTTTT	CSVHGGGNTGELFF
TRBV4-3	NA	NA	TRBJ1-6	TGCGCCAGCAGCCCCGACGGGTGGAATTCACCCCTCCACTTT	CASSPDGWNSPLHF
TRBV18	NA	NA	TRBJ2-3	TGTGCCAGCTCACCATCGGTTGCGGATACGCAGTATTTT	CASSPSVADTQYF
TRBV29-1	NA	NA	TRBJ2-3	TGCAGCGTTGAAGAGGGGCAGGGTAAGACAGATACGCAGTATTTT	CSVEEGQGKTDTQYF
TRBV19	NA	TRBD2	TRBJ2-1	TGTGCCAGGAGGATTCGATTCCCCCCGGCTAGCGGGAGGAATGAGCAGTTCTTC	CARRIRFPPASGRNEQFF
TRBV27	NA	NA	TRBJ2-3	TGTGCCACAAAGGCCCCGCCGGGGATAGGTGAAGATACGCAGTATTTT	CATKAPPGIGEDTQYF
TRBV4-1	NA	TRBD2	TRBJ2-4	TGCGCCAGCAGCCAGGCCCCAGCGGGAGGGCCCCAAAACATTCAGTACTTC	CASSQAPAGGPQNIQYF
TRBV5-5	NA	TRBD1	TRBJ1-4	TGTGCCAGCAGCTGGGAGGACAGGGGGGCTGAAAAACTGTTTTTT	CASSWEDRGAEKLFF
TRBV19	NA	TRBD1	TRBJ2-7	TGTGCCAGTAGTCCGGAAAGGGGAAGGGAACAGGGGGAGCAGTACTTC	CASSPERGREQGEQYF
TRBV4-2	NA	TRBD1	TRBJ1-1	TGTGCCAGCAGCCAAGAACCACAGGGGGCGACTGAAGCTTTCTTT	CASSQEPQGATEAFF
TRBV7-2	NA	NA	TRBJ1-4	TGTGCCAGCAGACCAGGGAAATTTAATGAAAAACTGTTTTTT	CASRPGKFNEKLFF
TRBV7-3	NA	NA	TRBJ2-3	TGTGCCAGCAGCGCAGGCACAGATACGCAGTATTTT	CASSAGTDTQYF
TRBV5-1	once	TRBD2	TRBJ2-3	TGCGCCAGCAGCTTGGCCGGCCTAGCGGGGACAGATACGCAGTATTTT	CASSLAGLAGTDTQYF
TRBV6-2/TRBV6-3	few	NA	TRBJ2-6	TGTGCCAGCAGTTACTCGTCTAACCCCGGGGCCAACGTCCTGACTTTC	CASSYSSNPGANVLTF
TRBV10-3	NA	TRBD2	TRBJ2-2	TGTGCCATCAGTGATCGCCTAGCGGGAGATAGCACCGGGGAGCTGTTTTTT	CAISDRLAGDSTGELFF